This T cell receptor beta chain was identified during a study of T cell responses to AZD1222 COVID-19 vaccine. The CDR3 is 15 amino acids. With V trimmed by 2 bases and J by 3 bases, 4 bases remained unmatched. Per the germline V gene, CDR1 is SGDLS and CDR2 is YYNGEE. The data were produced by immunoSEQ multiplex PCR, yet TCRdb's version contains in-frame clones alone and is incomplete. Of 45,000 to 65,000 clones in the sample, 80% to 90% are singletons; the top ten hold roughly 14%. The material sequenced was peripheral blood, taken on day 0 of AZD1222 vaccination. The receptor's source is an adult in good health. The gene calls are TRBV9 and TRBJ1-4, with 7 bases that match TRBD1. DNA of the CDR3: TGTGCCAGCAGCGTCCTAGGGGGCTCTAATGAAAAACTGTTTTTT. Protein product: CASSVLGGSNEKLFF.